Shown below are 15 T cell receptor beta chains from a single sample sequenced in a study of T cells in Graves' hyperthyroidism and ophthalmopathy. Template material for amplifying TCR beta CDR3 regions consisted of RNA transcripts. A set of HTBI primers served as the primers for a first-round RT-PCR of the TCR CDR3. Using its own MiXCR run on the multiplex PCR reads, TCRdb lists one record per CDR3 protein. The sample includes 650,000 to 800,000 distinct CDR3 sequences, 40% to 55% of them seen just once. The sequencing input was peripheral blood or thyroid tissue (not recorded which). The receptors were gathered from an adult man with Graves' disease, either hyperthyroidism or ophthalmopathy (not recorded which).

This chain connects TRBV12-3 or TRBV12-4 to TRBJ1-3, with unresolved D. Between the trimmed V and J ends, which lost 6 bases and 1 base, there was a span of 16 bases. This CDR3 has 16 amino acids. CDR3 in amino acids: CASSNAPPGSGNTIYF. The CDR3, as DNA: TGTGCCAGCAGCAACGCTCCCCCGGGGTCTGGAAACACCATATATTTT.

The count of this clonotype is one. The chain has TRBV12-3 or TRBV12-4 and TRBJ1-1; D gene unclear. V was shortened by 5 bases and J by 7 bases, with 20 bases between the two germline ends. The CDR3 extends over 15 amino acids. The CDR3 reads CASSGSSADGIEAFF. The CDR3 DNA reads TGTGCCAGCAGTGGGTCCTCGGCGGACGGAATTGAAGCTTTCTTT.

This clonotype was seen once. The chain joins TRBV20-1 to TRBJ1-6, with D possibly matching TRBD1 (6 bases). Trimming left V 7 bases short and J 7 bases short, with 11 bases between. Germline values: CDR1 DFQATT, CDR2 SNEGSKA (reference sequence). The CDR3 totals 12 residues. The CDR3 DNA follows: TGCAGTGGGGGGACACCAAATTCACCCCTCCACTTT. It yields the protein CSGGTPNSPLHF.

This rearrangement joins TRBV7-8 to TRBJ1-4; 10 nucleotides align to TRBD1. Trimming took 6 bases from V and 0 from J; bases not matched to a gene: 10. The germline V gene has CDR1 SGHVS and CDR2 FQNEAQ. This CDR3 is 18 amino acids long. This CDR3 reads CASRHSVGQGATNEKLFF. DNA for the CDR3: TGTGCCAGCAGACATAGCGTTGGACAGGGGGCAACTAATGAAAAACTGTTTTTT.

This clonotype has a count of ten or more. The chain links TRBV29-1 to TRBJ1-1; D is perhaps TRBD1 (5 bases). CDR1 is SQVTM, CDR2 ANQGSEA, per germline. The CDR3 consists of 14 residues. Trimming took 4 bases from V and 0 from J, leaving 12 bases between them. The CDR3 DNA sequence: TGCAGCGTTGCCCAGGACACCATGAACACTGAAGCTTTCTTT. The encoded protein is CSVAQDTMNTEAFF. Filled out from reference TRBV29-1 and TRBJ1-1, the complete variable domain reads SAVISQKPSRDICQRGTSLTIQCQVDSQVTMMFWYRQQPGQSLTLIATANQGSEATYESGFVIDKFPISRPNLTFSTLTVSNMSPEDSSIYLCSVAQDTMNTEAFFGQGTRLTVV.

This chain links TRBV7-9 with TRBJ2-7; D is perhaps TRBD1 or TRBD2 (5 bases each). V was shortened by 5 bases and J by 3 bases, with 14 bases between the two germline ends. Germline values: CDR1 SEHNR, CDR2 FQNEAQ (reference sequence). CDR3 length: 14 residues. For the CDR3, the DNA is TGTGCCAGCAGCCTGGGACCCGAATTCTACGAGCAGTACTTC. Its protein is CASSLGPEFYEQYF.

V usage is TRBV19 and J usage is TRBJ1-5; 11 positions agree with TRBD1. CDR1 and CDR2 (germline): LNHDA, SQIVND (reference sequence). The CDR3 is 17 amino acids. After removal of 7 bases from V and 2 bases from J, the junction contained 10 bases not matched to a gene. The CDR3 DNA reads as TGTGCCAGTACCCCGGACAGGGGGCTAGGACGCAATCAGCCCCAGCATTTT. The encoded protein is CASTPDRGLGRNQPQHF.

The CDR3 loop reads CASRDGGGMNYGYTF. DNA for the CDR3: TGTGCCAGCAGGGACGGGGGGGGGATGAACTATGGCTACACCTTC. The chain carries TRBV2 and TRBJ1-2; D might be TRBD1 (5 bases). CDR1 and CDR2 from the germline V gene are SNHLY and FYNNEI. The V end lost 6 bases, the J end lost 2 bases, and 16 bases lay between the germline ends. The CDR3 runs to 15 residues.

Many counts were recorded for this clonotype. V and J are TRBV15 and TRBJ1-5; D remains ambiguous. The ends were cut back, 0 bases at V and 4 bases at J, with 10 bases in the middle. This CDR3 has 15 residues. The germline CDR1 and CDR2 sequences are LNHNV and YYDKDF (reference sequence). In nucleotides, the CDR3 is TGTGCCACCAGCAGAGATCACGGGCAGAATCAGCCCCAGCATTTT. Encoded protein: CATSRDHGQNQPQHF.

This clonotype was counted ten times or more. The chain links TRBV10-3 to TRBJ1-1; D is ambiguous. In germline, CDR1 is ENHRY, CDR2 SYGVKD. Deletions cut 3 bases from V and 0 bases from J, with 8 bases between. This CDR3 spans 14 amino acids. This CDR3 reads CAISDLQVNTEAFF. The DNA of the CDR3 is TGTGCCATCAGTGATCTACAAGTGAACACTGAAGCTTTCTTT.

The V call is TRBV6-6, the J call TRBJ1-1, with D possibly matching TRBD1 (5 bases). The length of the CDR3 is 14 residues. The germline CDR1 and CDR2 sequences are MNHNY and SVGAGI (reference sequence). The V and J ends lost 8 bases and 2 bases respectively, with 15 bases between them. CDR3 region: CASAAGGLNTEAFF. CDR3 DNA: TGTGCCAGCGCCGCGGGGGGACTCAACACTGAAGCTTTCTTT.

The rearrangement joins TRBV7-2 to TRBJ2-5, with unresolved D. V shed 4 bases and J shed 2 bases, with 14 bases lying between them. The CDR3 contains 15 residues. Per the germline V gene, CDR1 is SGHTA and CDR2 is FQGNSA. CDR3 residues: CASSSSPYLQETQYF. The CDR3 nucleotides are TGTGCCAGCAGCTCTAGTCCCTACTTACAAGAGACCCAGTACTTC.

This clonotype was seen repeatedly, ten times or more. This sequence joins TRBV13 and TRBJ2-7; D remains ambiguous. The CDR3 spans 13 residues. Germline V lookup: CDR1 PRHDT, CDR2 FYEKMQ (reference sequence). With 2 bases removed from V and 5 bases from J, the gap between germline ends came to 10 bases. The CDR3 loop reads CASSLNGGDEQYF. CDR3 bases: TGTGCCAGCAGCTTAAACGGTGGTGACGAGCAGTACTTC.

Of note for this clonotype: One base away lies a much larger clone, so this may be a sequencing read error. The chain links TRBV7-9 to TRBJ2-7, with D unclear. This CDR3 is built from 13 residues. Germline CDR1 is SEHNR and CDR2 is FQNEAQ (reference sequence). Between the trimmed V and J ends, which lost 5 bases and 1 base, there was a span of 9 bases. CDR3 in DNA: TGTGCCAGCAGCACGAGCGAGTCCTACGAGCAGTACTTC. It yields the protein CASSTSESYEQYF.

This chain connects TRBV6-5 to TRBJ2-7; 10 positions agree with TRBD1. CDR3 size: 15 residues. With V trimmed by 2 bases and J by 6 bases, 7 bases remained unmatched. Germline-derived CDR1 and CDR2 are MNHEY and SVGAGI. In DNA form, the CDR3 reads TGTGCCAGCAGTTACGGGACAGGGGATATCGGCGAGCAGTACTTC. Its translation: CASSYGTGDIGEQYF.